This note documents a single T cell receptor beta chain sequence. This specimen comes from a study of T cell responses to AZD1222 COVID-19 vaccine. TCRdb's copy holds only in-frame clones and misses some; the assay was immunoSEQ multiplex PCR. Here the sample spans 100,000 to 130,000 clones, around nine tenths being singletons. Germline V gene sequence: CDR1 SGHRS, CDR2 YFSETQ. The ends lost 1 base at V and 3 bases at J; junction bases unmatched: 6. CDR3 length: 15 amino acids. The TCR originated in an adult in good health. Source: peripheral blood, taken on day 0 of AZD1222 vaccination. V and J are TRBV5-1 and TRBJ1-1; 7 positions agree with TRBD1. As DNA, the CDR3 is TGCGCCAGCAGCTTGCTAACAGGGGCGGACACTGAAGCTTTCTTT. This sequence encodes CASSLLTGADTEAFF.